This record covers a single T cell receptor beta chain. Antigen specificity is unknown. The junction departs from germline at one end; a sequencing error may be responsible. Healthy Caucasians alone served as donors. Germline CDR1 reads SGHRS; CDR2 reads YFSETQ. This CDR3 has 17 residues. This specimen comes from a study of identical twins. Study-wide results and limits: Monozygotic twins shared more out-of-frame TCR alpha than recombination models predicted. The study drew conclusions from cross-sectional statistical analysis, not from following the same donors.

TCRdb re-called the 5' RACE reads through MiXCR, storing one row per CDR3 protein. This table holds 450,000 or so distinct CDR3 sequences, approximately 14% found once. The same sample was also studied in work on yellow fever vaccine responses in identical twins. That study adds: Vaccine T cell responses of twins reportedly seemed partly convergent and partly personalized.

The source material was CD4+ T cells sorted from blood. The rearrangement links TRBV5-1 to TRBJ2-2, with D perhaps TRBD2 (5 bases). The sequence came from a woman aged 18-29 years in good health. CDR3 coding DNA: TGCGCCAGCAGCCTCCTGGTCGTGACATCGAACACCGGGGTGCTGTTTTTT. This codes for CASSLLVVTSNTGVLFF. Looking up the rest from reference TRBV5-1 and TRBJ2-2 gives the full variable domain: KAGVTQTPRYLIKTRGQQVTLSCSPISGHRSVSWYQQTPGQGLQFLFEYFSETQRNKGNFPGRFSGRQFSNSRSEMNVSTLELGDSALYLCASSLLVVTSNTGVLFFGEGSRLTVL.